One TCR beta chain is described in this entry. This record belongs to a study of cytomegalovirus exposure and HLA in healthy donors. The study ran its PCR with 60 Vbeta and 13 Jbeta primers. Clones were read by immunoSEQ multiplex PCR, and TCRdb kept only the in-frame ones, dropping some. The table has some 99,000 clones, over 60% seen once. The ends lost 6 bases at V and 3 bases at J; junction bases unmatched: 11. Looked up from germline, CDR1 is MNHEY and CDR2 is SMNVEV (reference sequence). This CDR3 has 16 residues. Each donor was healthy, and each was a bone marrow donor. This clonotype was sampled from a female donor in good health and CMV-seronegative. The sequenced sample was PBMCs. J is TRBJ2-7 and V is TRBV27; TRBD1 aligns across 10 bases. The CDR3, as DNA: TGTGCCAGCAGACATGACCGGGACAGGGGAGACTACGAGCAGTACTTC. This codes for CASRHDRDRGDYEQYF.